Presented here are 4 T cell receptor beta chains from one specimen sequenced in a study of CD8 T cells in ankylosing spondylitis. These receptors have no known antigen. In TCRdb, the 5' RACE reads were re-called with MiXCR into one record per CDR3 protein. This table has hundreds of thousands of distinct CDR3 sequences, roughly 12% appearing once. Study outcomes and limitations: Made up of several highly homologous variants, a TCR beta motif appeared characteristic of ankylosing spondylitis blood.

The specimen sequenced was blood, either unsorted or a sorted T cell fraction (not recorded which). These receptor sequences come from a male donor with ankylosing spondylitis.

This clonotype was detected only a few times. CDR3 in amino acids: CASSQDALHGYTF. In DNA, the CDR3 is TGCGCCAGCAGCCAAGATGCGCTCCATGGCTACACCTTC. The rearrangement joins TRBV4-3 to TRBJ1-2, with D uncertain. The CDR3 has 13 residues. V lost 0 bases and J lost 6, with 8 bases in between. Per the germline V gene, CDR1 is LGHNA and CDR2 is YSLEER.

The chain uses TRBV2 and TRBJ2-5, with 7 bases identical to TRBD2. CDR3 length: 14 residues. Germline lookup yields CDR1 SNHLY and CDR2 FYNNEI. V lost 6 bases, J lost 8 bases, and 12 bases stayed unmatched. The CDR3 DNA follows: TGTGCCAGCAGCGCTAGCGGCCCGGGGGAAACCCAGTACTTC. Translation gives CASSASGPGETQYF.

V gene TRBV28 combines with J gene TRBJ2-7; weak D call: TRBD2 (5 bases). This CDR3 spans 12 amino acids. Germline assignment: CDR1 MDHEN and CDR2 SYDVKM. Trimming shortened V by 7 bases and J by 3 bases, and 10 bases separated the two germline ends. CDR3: CASKDWDYEQYF. The CDR3 DNA is TGTGCCAGCAAGGACTGGGACTACGAGCAGTACTTC.

The chain combines TRBV20-1 with TRBJ2-5; 9 nucleotides agree with TRBD2. The V gene end was trimmed by 3 bases and the J gene end by 1 base; junction bases not matched to a gene: 3. The CDR3 is 14 residues long. The germline V gene encodes CDR1 DFQATT and CDR2 SNEGSKA (reference sequence). The CDR3 DNA is TGCAGTGCTAGTAGCGGGGGCCCCCAAGAGACCCAGTACTTC. Encoded protein: CSASSGGPQETQYF.